The 29 T cell receptor beta chains below were found in one sample sequenced in a study of regulatory T cells in long-lasting Graves disease. Time point defined: newly diagnosed GD, antithyroid drugs for less than 3 months. Generation of the TCR library employed RNA extracted from PBMCs. Construction of the TCR beta libraries employed iRepertoire HTBI primers in conjunction with Arm-PCR of CDR3 regions. One entry per CDR3 protein results from TCRdb running MiXCR on the multiplex PCR reads. The sample has 510,000 or so distinct CDR3 sequences, more than 10% seen once. The sample was also linked to a second study, of T cells in Graves' hyperthyroidism and ophthalmopathy.

Material: peripheral blood mononuclear cells (PBMCs), obtained at new diagnosis, from a patient treated with antithyroid drugs. All receptors come from a woman in her twenties or thirties with Graves disease.

The table lists this clonotype with many counts. The chain is built from TRBV20-1 and TRBJ1-6; tentatively, D is TRBD1 (6 bases). In germline, CDR1 is DFQATT, CDR2 SNEGSKA (reference sequence). Trimming removed 5 bases at V and 3 bases at J, with 8 bases between. CDR3 length: 13 amino acids. The CDR3 region is CSAQQGYNSPLHF. The DNA of the CDR3 is TGCAGTGCTCAACAGGGCTATAATTCACCCCTCCACTTT.

This clonotype was recorded many times. V is TRBV29-1 and J is TRBJ1-1; 10 bases map to TRBD1. The CDR3 is made up of 15 amino acids. The germline V gene encodes CDR1 SQVTM and CDR2 ANQGSEA. V was clipped by 6 bases and J by 5 bases; unmatched bases: 12. CDR3 protein: CSVAGTGASGTEAFF. The CDR3 coding sequence is TGCAGCGTCGCGGGGACAGGGGCTTCTGGAACTGAAGCTTTCTTT.

A word on this clonotype: Given a far larger clone just one base away, this is likely a sequencing read error. The V call is TRBV11-3, the J call TRBJ1-1; D call uncertain. Germline lookup yields CDR1 SGHNT and CDR2 YENEEA. The CDR3 consists of 14 residues. CDR3 residues: CASSKRRQDTKAFF. The DNA for the CDR3 is TGTGCCAGCTCCAAGAGGCGGCAAGACACTAAAGCTTTCTTT.

This clonotype was found a few times. The V and J genes are TRBV6-2 or TRBV6-3 and TRBJ2-1; no clear D. Germline V lookup: CDR1 MNHEY, CDR2 SVGEGT. This CDR3 region has 13 residues. The ends were cut back, 0 bases at V and 9 bases at J, with 9 bases in the middle. This chain's CDR3 is CASSYSSRVEQFF. Here the CDR3 DNA reads TGTGCCAGCAGTTACTCGAGTAGGGTTGAGCAGTTCTTC.

This clonotype was detected ten times or more. The V and J genes are TRBV10-3 and TRBJ1-2, with TRBD1 identical over 9 bases. The CDR3 consists of 16 residues. Germline lookup yields CDR1 ENHRY and CDR2 SYGVKD. V trimming: 4 bases; J trimming: 8 bases; junction bases outside the gene matches: 14. The CDR3 region is CAISGGTGSEFRGYTF. CDR3 bases: TGTGCCATCAGTGGCGGGACAGGGTCTGAATTTCGGGGCTACACCTTC.

This sequence joins TRBV27 and TRBJ2-1; 8 bases are shared with TRBD1. Trimming cost V 7 bases and J 1 base; bases outside gene matches: 6. The CDR3 contains 15 residues. Germline assignment: CDR1 MNHEY and CDR2 SMNVEV (reference sequence). CDR3 coding DNA: TGTGCCAGCAAAAACCAGGGGGCGTCCTACAATGAGCAGTTCTTC. Encoded protein: CASKNQGASYNEQFF.

At least ten counts were recorded for this clonotype. The gene calls are TRBV19 and TRBJ1-3, with 10 bases lining up with TRBD1. CDR3 size: 19 residues. Germline loops: CDR1 LNHDA, CDR2 SQIVND (reference sequence). V shed 5 bases and J 0 bases; nucleotides not matched to a gene: 13. CDR3 coding DNA: TGTGCCAGTAGTCCCATGGGACAGGGGATACCTCACTCTGGAAACACCATATATTTT. Its translation: CASSPMGQGIPHSGNTIYF. Using reference TRBV19 and TRBJ1-3 for the parts outside the CDR3, the full variable domain is DGGITQSPKYLFRKEGQNVTLSCEQNLNHDAMYWYRQDPGQGLRLIYYSQIVNDFQKGDIAEGYSVSREKKESFPLTVTSAQKNPTAFYLCASSPMGQGIPHSGNTIYFGEGSWLTVV.

This clonotype was seen only once. The chain employs TRBV7-9 and TRBJ1-6, with TRBD1 identical over 8 bases. Germline loops: CDR1 SEHNR, CDR2 FQNEAQ (reference sequence). The length of the CDR3 is 14 residues. V lost 7 bases, J lost 7 bases, and 6 bases stayed unmatched. CDR3 in amino acids: CASTVDRGNSPLHF. The DNA of the CDR3 is TGTGCCAGCACCGTAGACAGGGGAAATTCACCCCTCCACTTT. The full variable domain, its missing parts supplied by reference TRBV7-9 and TRBJ1-6, is DTGVSQNPRHKITKRGQNVTFRCDPISEHNRLYWYRQTLGQGPEFLTYFQNEAQLEKSRLLSDRFSAERPKGSFSTLEIQRTEQGDSAMYLCASTVDRGNSPLHFGNGTRLTVT.

V usage is TRBV6-2 or TRBV6-3 and J usage is TRBJ1-2; TRBD1 might be the D (6 bases). This CDR3 region has 16 residues. The germline V and J ends were trimmed by 0 bases and 5 bases, with 16 bases remaining between them. Germline assignment: CDR1 MNHEY and CDR2 SVGEGT. This CDR3 reads CASSYSPRGGVYGYTF. The CDR3 DNA reads TGTGCCAGCAGTTACTCACCTCGTGGGGGCGTGTATGGCTACACCTTC.

This clonotype was observed a handful of times. CDR3 coding DNA: TGTGCCAGCAGCGGATTTACAGGTCCGCCGCACTCCTACAATGAGCAGTTCTTC. This encodes CASSGFTGPPHSYNEQFF. The chain uses TRBV9 and TRBJ2-1; a weak D match, TRBD1 (5 bases). Trimming removed 3 bases at V and 0 bases at J, with 19 bases between. The CDR3 runs to 18 residues. Germline lookup yields CDR1 SGDLS and CDR2 YYNGEE.

As DNA, the CDR3 is TGTGCCAGCAGATACCTCGACAGGGCAAACACTGAAGCTTTCTTT. Residues: CASRYLDRANTEAFF. The J gene is TRBJ1-1, the V gene TRBV11-3; TRBD1 matches at 7 bases. The V gene's germline CDR1 is SGHNT and CDR2 YENEEA. The CDR3 length is 15 residues. The V gene end was trimmed by 6 bases and the J gene end by 2 bases; junction bases not matched to a gene: 9.

The table lists this clonotype with many counts. The rearrangement uses TRBV20-1 and TRBJ1-5; D unclear. Trimming took off 6 bases at V and 2 bases at J, with 8 bases between the two ends. This CDR3 comprises 12 residues. CDR1 is DFQATT and CDR2 is SNEGSKA in the germline V gene (reference sequence). CDR3 loop: CSARRRNQPQHF. DNA for the CDR3: TGCAGTGCGCGGAGGCGCAATCAGCCCCAGCATTTT.

This clonotype was detected only a few times. The genes are TRBV5-1 and TRBJ2-2, with a weak D call TRBD2 (6 bases). V lost 5 bases, J lost 5 bases, and 16 bases lay in between. CDR3 length: 15 amino acids. Germline V gene lookup returns CDR1 SGHRS and CDR2 YFSETQ. CDR3 bases: TGCGCCAGCAGTCCAGCGGGTGGCGAGACCGGGGAGCTGTTTTTT. Translating gives CASSPAGGETGELFF.

This clonotype was found many times. The chain uses TRBV20-1 and TRBJ2-7; 12 nucleotides line up with TRBD2. This CDR3 is built from 15 residues. Germline-derived CDR1 and CDR2 are DFQATT and SNEGSKA (reference sequence). J was trimmed by 4 bases and V by 1 base; bases with no gene match: 5. The CDR3 bases are TGCAGTGCTAGAGGCCCGACTAGCGGGAGTTACGAGCAGTACTTC. Its translation is CSARGPTSGSYEQYF.

This clonotype was seen ten or more times. The chain couples TRBV15 to TRBJ2-7; weak D call: TRBD1 (5 bases). This CDR3 comprises 13 residues. The germline CDR1 and CDR2 sequences are LNHNV and YYDKDF (reference sequence). The ends were cut back, 5 bases at V and 2 bases at J, with 10 bases in the middle. The CDR3 coding sequence is TGTGCCACCAGCCCTGACAGCCCCTACGAGCAGTACTTC. It yields the protein CATSPDSPYEQYF.

This clonotype was seen many times. The V and J genes are TRBV24-1 and TRBJ2-7; D remains unclear. V was shortened by 2 bases and J by 0 bases, with 4 bases between the two germline ends. The CDR3 has 13 amino acids. Germline CDR1 reads KGHDR; CDR2 reads SFDVKD. Written as DNA, the CDR3 is TGTGCCACCAGTGATTCAGTCTCCTACGAGCAGTACTTC. This translates into CATSDSVSYEQYF.

V gene TRBV12-3 or TRBV12-4 combines with J gene TRBJ1-3, with TRBD1 identical over 8 bases. The V and J ends lost 4 bases and 2 bases, in that order; junction bases with no gene match: 4. This CDR3 has 15 amino acids. CDR3 in amino acids: CASSSQGDAGNTIYF. The CDR3 DNA reads as TGTGCCAGCAGTTCACAGGGGGACGCTGGAAACACCATATATTTT.

The table lists this clonotype with many counts. The gene calls are TRBV5-1 and TRBJ2-1; D not resolved. Per germline, CDR1 SGHRS and CDR2 YFSETQ. CDR3 size: 15 residues. V was clipped by 3 bases and J by 0 bases, with 10 bases between them. This chain's CDR3 is CASSSDPSSYNEQFF. In DNA form, the CDR3 reads TGCGCCAGCAGCTCAGACCCGAGCTCCTACAATGAGCAGTTCTTC.

This clonotype was seen repeatedly, ten times or more. The rearrangement uses TRBV6-1 and TRBJ1-4; D may be TRBD1 (6 bases). The CDR3 is made up of 15 amino acids. Germline CDR1 and CDR2: MNHNS and SASEGT. Trimming removed 6 bases from V and 3 bases from J, with 14 bases in between. Here the CDR3 DNA reads TGTGCCAGCAGAAACAGGGTTTGGGCTAATGAAAAACTGTTTTTT. This codes for CASRNRVWANEKLFF.

In its sample, this clonotype was seen many times. The chain is built from TRBV28 and TRBJ1-2, with 7 bases matching TRBD1. The V segment lost 5 bases and the J segment 4 bases; nucleotides outside the gene matches: 10. This CDR3 has 15 amino acids. Germline CDR1 MDHEN, CDR2 SYDVKM. The CDR3 bases are TGTGCCAGCAGTGCGGGGGGACAGTCGACCTATGGCTACACCTTC. Its translation is CASSAGGQSTYGYTF.

V gene TRBV7-9 combines with J gene TRBJ1-6; a weak D match, TRBD1 (5 bases). The germline V gene has CDR1 SEHNR and CDR2 FQNEAQ (reference sequence). The ends were cut back, 3 bases at V and 12 bases at J, with 15 bases in the middle. The CDR3 spans 14 residues. The CDR3 loop reads CASSLGTWKGPLHF. The CDR3 DNA follows: TGTGCCAGCAGCTTGGGGACCTGGAAGGGACCCCTCCACTTT.

This clonotype was counted at least ten times. This chain connects TRBV29-1 to TRBJ2-3; TRBD2 might be the D (6 bases). Trimming pared 8 bases from V and 1 base from J, leaving 13 bases between. The CDR3 spans 13 residues. Looked up from germline, CDR1 is SQVTM and CDR2 is ANQGSEA. The CDR3 spells CSSTGLGTDTQYF. The CDR3 nucleotides read TGCAGCTCCACGGGACTCGGCACAGATACGCAGTATTTT.

This clonotype was seen a handful of times. The CDR3 region is CASSLARGRDYEQYF. The CDR3 nucleotides read TGTGCCAGCAGCTTAGCACGGGGGAGAGACTACGAGCAGTACTTC. The J gene is TRBJ2-7, the V gene TRBV7-9, with D tentatively TRBD2 (6 bases). Trimming cost V 0 bases and J 3 bases, with 12 bases left between them. The CDR3 is 15 amino acids. The germline V gene has CDR1 SEHNR and CDR2 FQNEAQ (reference sequence).

This clonotype was counted a few times. The V gene is TRBV19, the J gene TRBJ1-2, with TRBD1 identical over 9 bases. Germline CDR1 and CDR2: LNHDA and SQIVND (reference sequence). J was trimmed by 9 bases and V by 5 bases; bases with no gene match: 10. The length of the CDR3 is 14 residues. CDR3 residues: CASSPAGTGYRYTF. The CDR3 nucleotides read TGTGCCAGTAGTCCTGCCGGGACAGGGTATCGCTACACCTTC.

This clonotype was detected many times. The chain has TRBV2 and TRBJ2-3; 8 nucleotides line up with TRBD2. V gave up 0 bases and J gave up 4 bases; unmatched junction bases: 6. Per the germline V gene, CDR1 is SNHLY and CDR2 is FYNNEI. This CDR3 comprises 16 residues. CDR3: CASSEASGRRADTQYF. The CDR3 DNA is TGTGCCAGCAGTGAAGCCAGCGGGAGAAGAGCAGATACGCAGTATTTT.

This clonotype was recorded many times. The gene calls are TRBV5-1 and TRBJ2-7; 7 bases are a match to TRBD2. V trimming: 6 bases; J trimming: 5 bases; junction bases outside the gene matches: 11. In germline, CDR1 is SGHRS, CDR2 YFSETQ. The CDR3 runs to 14 residues. The chain's CDR3 is CASNPRGGSDEQYF. The CDR3 DNA reads TGCGCCAGCAACCCGAGGGGAGGGTCAGACGAGCAGTACTTC.

This clonotype was counted many times. The chain employs TRBV6-1 and TRBJ2-3, with D perhaps TRBD1 (5 bases). V was trimmed by 5 bases and J by 2 bases, leaving 8 bases between them. Germline CDR1 MNHNS, CDR2 SASEGT. This CDR3 is built from 13 residues. CDR3 nucleotide sequence: TGTGCCAGCAGTAGACAGTACACAGATACGCAGTATTTT. Its translation: CASSRQYTDTQYF.

This clonotype was observed at least ten times. Sequence at one end of the junction differs from germline and may be a read error. The genes are TRBV19 and TRBJ1-1; D unclear. Germline V CDR1 and CDR2: LNHDA, SQIVND (reference sequence). CDR3 length: 13 amino acids. The CDR3 DNA reads TGCGCCAGCAGTGCCAGGATGAACACTGAAGCTTTCTTT. Translation gives CASSARMNTEAFF. Full variable domain (remainder filled in from reference TRBV19 and TRBJ1-1): DGGITQSPKYLFRKEGQNVTLSCEQNLNHDAMYWYRQDPGQGLRLIYYSQIVNDFQKGDIAEGYSVSREKKESFPLTVTSAQKNPTAFYLCASSARMNTEAFFGQGTRLTVV.

The genes are TRBV10-3 and TRBJ2-3; 13 nucleotides match TRBD2. With V trimmed by 6 bases and J by 5 bases, 8 bases remained unmatched. The germline CDR1 and CDR2 sequences are ENHRY and SYGVKD. The CDR3 extends over 16 amino acids. CDR3 residues: CAISSGLAGRGDTQYF. CDR3 nucleotides: TGTGCCATCAGCTCGGGACTAGCGGGAAGGGGAGATACGCAGTATTTT.